Sequencing of this TCR beta chain was carried out in a study of T cell clonality in common variable immunodeficiency. This clone was counted ten times or more. The read gets to within 3 residues of the CDR3 end, and the germline J gene fills in the rest. The CDR3 is made up of 13 amino acids. In germline, CDR1 is SGHKS, CDR2 YYEKEE (reference sequence). Between the trimmed V and J ends, which lost 3 bases and 7 bases, there was a span of 13 bases. Data came from immunoSEQ multiplex PCR; TCRdb stores just in-frame clones and leaves some out. The sample has tens of thousands of clones, none seen only once; the top ten hold 3.5% to 4.5%.

What was sequenced was peripheral blood mononuclear cells. The chain uses TRBV5-5 and TRBJ1-2, with D possibly being TRBD1 (5 bases). The clonotype was recovered from a person aged 18 to 75 in good health. The covered CDR3 bases are TGTGCCAGCAGCTATACGGATAGGGGTGGC. Its protein is CASSYTDRGG. The full CDR3 reads CASSYTDRGGYTF.